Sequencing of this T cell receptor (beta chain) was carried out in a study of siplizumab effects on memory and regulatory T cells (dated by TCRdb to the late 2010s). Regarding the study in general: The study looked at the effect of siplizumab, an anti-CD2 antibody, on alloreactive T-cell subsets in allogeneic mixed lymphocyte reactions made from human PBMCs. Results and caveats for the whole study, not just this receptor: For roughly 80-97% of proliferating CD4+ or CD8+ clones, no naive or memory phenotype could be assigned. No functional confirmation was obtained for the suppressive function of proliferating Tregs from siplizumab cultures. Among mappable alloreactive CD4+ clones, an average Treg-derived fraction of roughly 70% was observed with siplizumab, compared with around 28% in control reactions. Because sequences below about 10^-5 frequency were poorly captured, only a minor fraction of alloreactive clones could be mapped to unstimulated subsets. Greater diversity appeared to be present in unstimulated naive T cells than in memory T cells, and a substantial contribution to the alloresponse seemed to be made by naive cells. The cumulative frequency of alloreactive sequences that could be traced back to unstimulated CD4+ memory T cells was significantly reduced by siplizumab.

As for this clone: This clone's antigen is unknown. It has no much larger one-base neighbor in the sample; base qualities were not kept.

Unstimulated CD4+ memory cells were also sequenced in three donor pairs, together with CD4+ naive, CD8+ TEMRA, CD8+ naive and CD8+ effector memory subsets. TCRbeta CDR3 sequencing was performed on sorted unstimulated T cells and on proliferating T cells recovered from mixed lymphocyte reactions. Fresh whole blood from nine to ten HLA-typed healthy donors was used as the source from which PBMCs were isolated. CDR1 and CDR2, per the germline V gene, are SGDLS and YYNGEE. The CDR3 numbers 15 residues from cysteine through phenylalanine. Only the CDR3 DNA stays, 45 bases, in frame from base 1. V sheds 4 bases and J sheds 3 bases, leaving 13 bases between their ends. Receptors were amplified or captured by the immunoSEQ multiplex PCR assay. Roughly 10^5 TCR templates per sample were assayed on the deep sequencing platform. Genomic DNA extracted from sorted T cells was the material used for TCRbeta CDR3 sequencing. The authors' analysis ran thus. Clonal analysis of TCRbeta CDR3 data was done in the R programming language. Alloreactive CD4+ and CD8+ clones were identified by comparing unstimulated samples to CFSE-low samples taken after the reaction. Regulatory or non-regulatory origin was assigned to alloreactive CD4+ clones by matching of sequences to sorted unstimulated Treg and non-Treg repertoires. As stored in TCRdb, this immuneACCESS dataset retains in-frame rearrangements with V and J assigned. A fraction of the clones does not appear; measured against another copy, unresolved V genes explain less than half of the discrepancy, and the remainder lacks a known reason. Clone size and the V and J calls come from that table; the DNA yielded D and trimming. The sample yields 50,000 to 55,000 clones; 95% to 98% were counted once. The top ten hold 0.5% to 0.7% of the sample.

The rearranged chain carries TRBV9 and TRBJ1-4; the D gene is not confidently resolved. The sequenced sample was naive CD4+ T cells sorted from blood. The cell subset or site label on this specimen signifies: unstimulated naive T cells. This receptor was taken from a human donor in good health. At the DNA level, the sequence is TGTGCCAGCAGCCCCCGAGACTTGGCTAATGAAAAACTGTTTTTT. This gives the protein CASSPRDLANEKLFF. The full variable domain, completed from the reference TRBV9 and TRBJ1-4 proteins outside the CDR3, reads DSGVTQTPKHLITATGQRVTLRCSPRSGDLSVYWYQQSLDQGLQFLIQYYNGEERAKGNILERFSAQQFPDLHSELNLSSLELGDSALYFCASSPRDLANEKLFFGSGTQLSVL.